There are many counts of the clone carrying this T cell receptor (beta chain). Its antigen remains unidentified. RNA transcripts provided the source from which TCR beta CDR3 regions were amplified. The HTBI primer set was used in a first-round RT-PCR of the TCR CDR3. In TCRdb, the multiplex PCR reads were re-called with MiXCR into one record per CDR3 protein. The data show 620,000 or so distinct CDR3 sequences, with more than 14% seen just once and approximately 12% held by the top ten. The germline CDR1 and CDR2 sequences are MNHEY and SVGAGI. This CDR3 comprises 14 residues. The V end lost 2 bases, the J end lost 4 bases, and 9 bases lay between the germline ends. This record belongs to a study of T cells in Graves' hyperthyroidism and ophthalmopathy. Background on the study: Before any treatment, at initial diagnosis, peripheral blood was collected. The study's findings and limits: Ophthalmopathy could be told apart from stable hyperthyroidism with a 13 V-J model.

Individuals with ophthalmopathy presented a Clinical Activity Score of at least 3, a NOSPECS grade of at least 4 and a duration under 3 months. Out of 8.5 to 10 ml of fresh peripheral blood came the PBMCs. V usage is TRBV6-5 and J usage is TRBJ1-5, with D possibly being TRBD1 (6 bases). The sequence derives from a woman aged 45-65 years with Graves' ophthalmopathy. The specimen sequenced was blood. CDR3 region: CASSYVGANQPQHF. The CDR3 bases are TGTGCCAGCAGTTACGTGGGGGCTAATCAGCCCCAGCATTTT.